These T cell receptor beta chains were read from a single sample in a study of cytomegalovirus exposure and HLA in healthy donors. Sequencing used immunoSEQ multiplex PCR; TCRdb keeps in-frame clones, though not all of them. Of 85,000 to 110,000 clones listed, 76% are singletons. The sample consisted of PBMCs. These receptors were collected from a woman aged 18-29 years in good health and CMV-seropositive. The CDR3 runs from the conserved cysteine through the conserved F or W. A D gene is named only where the DNA matches it firmly.

D,V,J,CDR3
TRBD1,TRBV5-1,TRBJ1-3,CASSPGQGAPGNTIYF
TRBD2,TRBV7-9,TRBJ2-1,CASSLNSGGSWGYNEQFF
-,TRBV10-1,TRBJ2-1,CASSHPRGSYNEQFF
-,TRBV2,TRBJ1-2,CASNRYPIYGYTF
TRBD2,TRBV15,TRBJ2-3,CATGLAGVGDTQYF
TRBD2,TRBV10-2,TRBJ2-7,CASRMGLAGGPGEQYF
-,TRBV5-1,TRBJ2-7,CASSLVPGSYEQYF
TRBD1,TRBV7-6,TRBJ2-7,CASSVKTGAGVYEQYF
-,TRBV19,TRBJ1-5,CASSSSARYSNQPQHF
-,TRBV7-2,TRBJ1-1,CASSLLGTLNTEAFF
-,TRBV19,TRBJ2-7,CASSIVLAGNYEQYF
-,TRBV7-2,TRBJ1-1,CASSLGRANTEAFF
TRBD1,TRBV6-1,TRBJ1-1,CASSATSGTGGTEAFF
TRBD1,TRBV5-1,TRBJ2-1,CASSLGVGTVGNEQFF
-,TRBV4-2,TRBJ2-3,CASSQDGGTDTQYF
-,TRBV25-1,TRBJ1-1,CASSELTGLNTEAFF
-,TRBV6-1,TRBJ1-1,CASSESWEVTEAFF
TRBD1,TRBV5-8,TRBJ1-1,CASRKRDSHTEAFF
TRBD1,TRBV5-1,TRBJ1-6,CASRLRQGDNSPLHF
TRBD1,TRBV7-9,TRBJ1-5,CASSLTGGLGEPQHF
TRBD1,TRBV5-4,TRBJ1-2,CASSLRRDRGGYTF
-,TRBV20-1,TRBJ2-1,CSGGSNEQFF
TRBD2,TRBV9,TRBJ2-7,CASSPRGTSDSYEQYF
-,TRBV6-5,TRBJ1-5,CASSYSGRNQPQHF
-,TRBV18,TRBJ1-4,CASPAAPGKEKLFF
-,TRBV12-2,TRBJ1-1,CASRCGRDSSEAFF
TRBD1,TRBV9,TRBJ2-2,CASSTGQGGTGELFF
TRBD1,TRBV5-8,TRBJ1-5,CASSVRTGLNQPQHF
TRBD1,TRBV19,TRBJ1-1,CASSIGDRRAEAFF